These 2 T cell receptor beta chains were all obtained from the same sample, sequenced in a study of early T cells in non-severe SARS-CoV-2 infection. TCRdb passed the 5' RACE reads through MiXCR, listing each CDR3 protein once. The table includes 80,000 to 95,000 distinct CDR3 sequences, about 12% detected once. The sample taken for sequencing was whole blood. The receptors originated from an adult who was a healthcare worker with PCR-confirmed SARS-CoV-2 infection or an uninfected control (not recorded which).

This clonotype was counted at least ten times. This sequence joins TRBV12-3 or TRBV12-4 and TRBJ1-2, with 7 bases identical to TRBD1. This CDR3 is built from 15 residues. Unmatched junction bases numbered 6, after V lost 1 base and J lost 4 bases. CDR3: CASSLGPGGGYGYTF. CDR3 DNA sequence: TGTGCCAGCAGTTTAGGGCCAGGGGGTGGCTATGGCTACACCTTC.

V and J are TRBV4-3 and TRBJ2-3, with 8 bases lining up with TRBD2. From germline, CDR1 is LGHNA and CDR2 YSLEER. CDR3 size: 14 residues. V gave up 6 bases and J gave up 7 bases; unmatched junction bases: 9. The CDR3 sequence is CASRREGQSYTQYF. CDR3 nucleotides: TGCGCCAGCAGACGGGAGGGCCAATCCTATACGCAGTATTTT.